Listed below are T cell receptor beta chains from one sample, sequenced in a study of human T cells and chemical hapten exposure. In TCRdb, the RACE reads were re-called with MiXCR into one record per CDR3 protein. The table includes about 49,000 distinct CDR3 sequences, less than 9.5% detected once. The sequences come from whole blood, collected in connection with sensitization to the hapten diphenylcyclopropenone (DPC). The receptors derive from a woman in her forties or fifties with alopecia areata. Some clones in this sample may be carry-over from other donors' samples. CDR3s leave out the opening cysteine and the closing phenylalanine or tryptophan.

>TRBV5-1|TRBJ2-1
ASSVAGFRNEQF
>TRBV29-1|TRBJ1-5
SVAQGANQPQH
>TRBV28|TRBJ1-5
ASSFSRISGGGQPQH
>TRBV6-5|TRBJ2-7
ASRSSAVHEQY
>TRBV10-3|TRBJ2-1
AISESISPSNNEQF
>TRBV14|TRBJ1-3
ASSQDHSSRLWANTIY
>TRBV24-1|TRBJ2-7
ATSPTPGGRASYEQY
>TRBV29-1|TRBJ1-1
SVKNRGEWGTEAF
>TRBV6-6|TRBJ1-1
ASRPKGQGKNTEAF
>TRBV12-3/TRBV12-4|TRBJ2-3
ASSLEGSVVDTQY
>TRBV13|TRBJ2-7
ASSPPGTSGIHY
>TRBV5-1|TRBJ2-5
ASSLVETQY
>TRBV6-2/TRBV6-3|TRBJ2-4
ASSKGPSQAKNIQY
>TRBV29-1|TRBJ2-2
SVYFGQNTGELF
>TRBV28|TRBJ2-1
ASSFSSSGSSNEQF
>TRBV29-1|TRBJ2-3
SVAWESTDTQY
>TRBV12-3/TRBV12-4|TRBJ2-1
ASSLGAGGYNEQF
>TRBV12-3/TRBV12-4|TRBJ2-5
ASSSIQETQY
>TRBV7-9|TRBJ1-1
ATHRAGGNTEAF
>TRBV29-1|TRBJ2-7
SGQPHDGEQY
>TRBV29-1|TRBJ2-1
SVQPGPYNEQF
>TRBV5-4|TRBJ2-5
ASSLGSGRGETQY